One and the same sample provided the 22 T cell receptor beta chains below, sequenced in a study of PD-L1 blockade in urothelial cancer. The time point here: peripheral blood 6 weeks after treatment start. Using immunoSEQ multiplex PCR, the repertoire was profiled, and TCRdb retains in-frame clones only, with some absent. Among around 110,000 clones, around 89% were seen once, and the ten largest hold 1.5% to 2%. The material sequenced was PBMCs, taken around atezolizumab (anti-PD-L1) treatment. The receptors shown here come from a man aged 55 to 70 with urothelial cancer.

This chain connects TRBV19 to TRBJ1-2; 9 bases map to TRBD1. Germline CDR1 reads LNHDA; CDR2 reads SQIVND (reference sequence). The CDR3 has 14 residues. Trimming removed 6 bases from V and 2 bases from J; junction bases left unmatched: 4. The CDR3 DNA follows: TGTGCCAGTAGAACGACAGGGGGAAACTATGGCTACACCTTC. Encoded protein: CASRTTGGNYGYTF.

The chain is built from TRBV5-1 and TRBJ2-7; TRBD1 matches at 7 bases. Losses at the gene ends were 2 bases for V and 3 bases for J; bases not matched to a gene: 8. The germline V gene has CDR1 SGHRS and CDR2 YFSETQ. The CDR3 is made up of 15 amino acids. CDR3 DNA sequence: TGCGCCAGCAGCTTAAATACAGGGGACAGCTACGAGCAGTACTTC. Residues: CASSLNTGDSYEQYF.

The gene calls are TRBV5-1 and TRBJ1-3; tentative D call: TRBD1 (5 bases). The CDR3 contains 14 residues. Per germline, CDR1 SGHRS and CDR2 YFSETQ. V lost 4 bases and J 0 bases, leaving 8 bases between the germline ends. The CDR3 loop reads CASSKDTSGNTIYF. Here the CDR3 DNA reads TGCGCCAGCAGCAAGGACACCTCTGGAAACACCATATATTTT.

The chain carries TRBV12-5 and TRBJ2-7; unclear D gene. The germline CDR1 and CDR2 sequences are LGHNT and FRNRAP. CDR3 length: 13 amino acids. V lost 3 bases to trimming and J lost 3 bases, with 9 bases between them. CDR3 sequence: CASGFNSGYEQYF. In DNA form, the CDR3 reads TGTGCTAGTGGTTTTAATTCAGGCTACGAGCAGTACTTC. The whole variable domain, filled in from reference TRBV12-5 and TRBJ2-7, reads DARVTQTPRHKVTEMGQEVTMRCQPILGHNTVFWYRQTMMQGLELLAYFRNRAPLDDSGMPKDRFSAEMPDATLATLKIQPSEPRDSAVYFCASGFNSGYEQYFGPGTRLTVT.

CDR3 sequence (DNA): TGTGCCAGTAGTATAGGGACTAGTCGCAATGAGCAGTTCTTC. It translates to CASSIGTSRNEQFF. The rearrangement joins TRBV19 to TRBJ2-1, with 7 bases that match TRBD2. Per germline, CDR1 LNHDA and CDR2 SQIVND (reference sequence). This CDR3 has 14 residues. V shed 1 base, J shed 6 bases, and the junction held 3 bases outside the gene matches.

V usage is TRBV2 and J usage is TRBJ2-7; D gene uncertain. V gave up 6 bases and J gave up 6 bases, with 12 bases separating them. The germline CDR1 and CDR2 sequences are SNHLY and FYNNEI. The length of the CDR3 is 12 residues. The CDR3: CASRAPPPEQYF. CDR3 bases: TGTGCCAGCAGGGCTCCCCCCCCCGAGCAGTACTTC. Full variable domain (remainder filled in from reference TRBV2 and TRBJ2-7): EPEVTQTPSHQVTQMGQEVILRCVPISNHLYFYWYRQILGQKVEFLVSFYNNEISEKSEIFDDQFSVERPDGSNFTLKIRSTKLEDSAMYFCASRAPPPEQYFGPGTRLTVT.

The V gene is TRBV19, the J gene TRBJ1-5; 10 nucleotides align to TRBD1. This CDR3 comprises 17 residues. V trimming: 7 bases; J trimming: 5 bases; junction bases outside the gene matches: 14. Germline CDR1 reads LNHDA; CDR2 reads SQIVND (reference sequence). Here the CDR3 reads CASTSIGGDRGYQPQHF. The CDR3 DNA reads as TGTGCCAGTACCTCAATCGGCGGGGACAGGGGCTATCAGCCCCAGCATTTT.

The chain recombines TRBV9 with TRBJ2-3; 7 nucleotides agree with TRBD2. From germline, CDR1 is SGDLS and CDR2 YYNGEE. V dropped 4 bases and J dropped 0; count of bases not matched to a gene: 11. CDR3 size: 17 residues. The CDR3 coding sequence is TGTGCCAGCAGCAGGGGCGGGAGTTTGGGCAGCACAGATACGCAGTATTTT. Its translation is CASSRGGSLGSTDTQYF.

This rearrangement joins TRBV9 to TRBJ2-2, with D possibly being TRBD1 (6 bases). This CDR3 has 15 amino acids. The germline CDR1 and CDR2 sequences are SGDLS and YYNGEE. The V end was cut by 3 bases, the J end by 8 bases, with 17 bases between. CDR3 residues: CASSAGGPLVGELFF. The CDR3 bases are TGTGCCAGCAGCGCTGGGGGCCCTCTGGTGGGGGAGCTGTTTTTT.

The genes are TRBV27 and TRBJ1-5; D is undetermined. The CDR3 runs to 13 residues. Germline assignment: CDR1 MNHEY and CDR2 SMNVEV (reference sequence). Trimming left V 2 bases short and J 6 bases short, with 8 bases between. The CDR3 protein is CASSLGAGQPQHF. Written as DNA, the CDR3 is TGTGCCAGCAGTTTAGGCGCGGGTCAGCCCCAGCATTTT.

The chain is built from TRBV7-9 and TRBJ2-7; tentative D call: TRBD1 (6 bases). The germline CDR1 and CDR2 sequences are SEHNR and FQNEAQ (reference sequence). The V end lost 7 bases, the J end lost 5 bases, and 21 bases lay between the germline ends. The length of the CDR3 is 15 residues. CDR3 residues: CASNLGLAGVDEQYF. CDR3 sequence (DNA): TGTGCCAGCAACTTGGGCTTGGCAGGGGTTGACGAGCAGTACTTC.

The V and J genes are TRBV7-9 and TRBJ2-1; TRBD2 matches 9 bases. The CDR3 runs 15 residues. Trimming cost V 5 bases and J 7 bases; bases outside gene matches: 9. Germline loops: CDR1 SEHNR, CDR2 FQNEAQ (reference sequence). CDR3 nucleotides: TGTGCCAGCAGCCGAAGGGTAGCGGGGGCGAATGAGCAGTTCTTC. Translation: CASSRRVAGANEQFF.

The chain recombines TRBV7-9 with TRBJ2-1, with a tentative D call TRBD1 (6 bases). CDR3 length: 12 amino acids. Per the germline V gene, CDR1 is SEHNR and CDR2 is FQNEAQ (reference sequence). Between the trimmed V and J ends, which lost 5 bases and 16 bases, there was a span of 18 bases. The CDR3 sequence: CASSPRGPTIFF. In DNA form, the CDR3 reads TGTGCCAGCAGCCCCAGGGGACCTACAATTTTCTTC.

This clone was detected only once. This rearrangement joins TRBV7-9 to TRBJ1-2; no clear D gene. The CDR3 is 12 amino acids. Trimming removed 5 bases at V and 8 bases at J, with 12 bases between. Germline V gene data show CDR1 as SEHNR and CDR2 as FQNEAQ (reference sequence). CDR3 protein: CASSPGGMGYTF. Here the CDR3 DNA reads TGTGCCAGCAGCCCCGGAGGTATGGGCTACACCTTC.

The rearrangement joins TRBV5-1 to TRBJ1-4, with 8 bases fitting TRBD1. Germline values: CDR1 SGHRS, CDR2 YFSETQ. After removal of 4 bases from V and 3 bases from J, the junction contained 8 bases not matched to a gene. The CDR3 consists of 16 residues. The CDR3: CASSIGQGSANEKLFF. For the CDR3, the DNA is TGCGCCAGCAGCATTGGACAGGGAAGTGCTAATGAAAAACTGTTTTTT. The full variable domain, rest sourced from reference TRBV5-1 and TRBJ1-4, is KAGVTQTPRYLIKTRGQQVTLSCSPISGHRSVSWYQQTPGQGLQFLFEYFSETQRNKGNFPGRFSGRQFSNSRSEMNVSTLELGDSALYLCASSIGQGSANEKLFFGSGTQLSVL.

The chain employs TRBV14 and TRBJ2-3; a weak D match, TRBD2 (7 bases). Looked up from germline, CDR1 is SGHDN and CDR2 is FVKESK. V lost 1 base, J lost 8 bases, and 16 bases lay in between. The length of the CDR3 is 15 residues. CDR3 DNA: TGTGCCAGCAGCCAAGTGGGGGGGCTGGAAGCTACGCAGTATTTT. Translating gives CASSQVGGLEATQYF.

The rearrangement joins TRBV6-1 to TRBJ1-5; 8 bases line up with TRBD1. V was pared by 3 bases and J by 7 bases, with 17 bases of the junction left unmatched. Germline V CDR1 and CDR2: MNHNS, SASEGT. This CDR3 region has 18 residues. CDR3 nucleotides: TGTGCCAGCAGTGATTTAAGACAGGGGCTGGGCGGTGACCAGCCCCAGCATTTT. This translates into CASSDLRQGLGGDQPQHF.

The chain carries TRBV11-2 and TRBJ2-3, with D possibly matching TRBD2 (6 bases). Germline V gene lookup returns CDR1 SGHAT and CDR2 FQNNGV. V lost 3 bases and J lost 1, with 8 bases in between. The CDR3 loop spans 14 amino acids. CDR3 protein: CASSLSSGTDTQYF. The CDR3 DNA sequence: TGTGCCAGCAGCTTGTCTAGCGGCACAGATACGCAGTATTTT.

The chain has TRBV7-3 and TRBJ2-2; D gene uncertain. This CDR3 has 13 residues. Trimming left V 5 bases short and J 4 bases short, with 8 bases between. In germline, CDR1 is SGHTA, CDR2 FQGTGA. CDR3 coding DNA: TGTGCCAGCAGCCCGCAGGTCACCGGGGAGCTGTTTTTT. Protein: CASSPQVTGELFF.

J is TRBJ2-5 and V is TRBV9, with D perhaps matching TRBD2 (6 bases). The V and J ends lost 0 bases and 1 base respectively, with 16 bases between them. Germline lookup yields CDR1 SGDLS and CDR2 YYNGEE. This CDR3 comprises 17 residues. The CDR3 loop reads CASSVGRPLATQETQYF. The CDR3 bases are TGTGCCAGCAGCGTAGGGCGCCCCCTAGCGACCCAAGAGACCCAGTACTTC.

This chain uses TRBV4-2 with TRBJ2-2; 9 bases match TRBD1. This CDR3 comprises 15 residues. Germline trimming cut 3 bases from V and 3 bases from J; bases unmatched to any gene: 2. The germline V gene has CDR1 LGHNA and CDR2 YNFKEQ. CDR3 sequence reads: CASSQGQGHTGELFF. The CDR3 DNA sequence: TGTGCCAGCAGCCAGGGACAGGGTCACACCGGGGAGCTGTTTTTT.

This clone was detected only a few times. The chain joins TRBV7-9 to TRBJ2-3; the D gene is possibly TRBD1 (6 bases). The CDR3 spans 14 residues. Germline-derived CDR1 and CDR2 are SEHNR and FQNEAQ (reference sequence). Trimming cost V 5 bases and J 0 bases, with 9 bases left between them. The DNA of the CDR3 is TGTGCCAGCAGCCCAGGGGTCAGCACAGATACGCAGTATTTT. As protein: CASSPGVSTDTQYF.